This T cell receptor (beta chain) was captured by sequencing in a study of CD8 T cells in Susac syndrome (dated by TCRdb to between 2017 and 2020). About the study as a whole: The study used repertoire sequencing to test whether antigen drove CD8+ T cell activation and differentiation in Susac syndrome. The clonality of the CD8+ T cell repertoire was compared across over 10 healthy donors, roughly 14 Susac syndrome patients and around 16 multiple sclerosis patients.

RNA was extracted with the RNeasy kit and 0.5 to 1 ug was reverse transcribed using random hexamers. The immunoSEQ multiplex PCR assay, which covers 54 Vbeta and 13 Jbeta segments, was used to amplify TCR beta CDR3 regions. To correct PCR amplification bias, a synthetic template baseline was used for both primer optimization and computational correction. Regarding the original processing steps: Reads were assigned to V, D and J genes according to IMGT and analyzed in immunoSEQ Analyzer, with only productive sequences retained. Clonality was computed as one minus Shannon entropy normalized by log2 of the number of productive unique sequences. For each patient and control, public and private clones were evaluated within the 100 most prevalent clones. Clones were defined as Susac-specific when absent from the healthy and MS cohorts, from roughly 1,100 published viral clones and from other ImmuneACCESS disease sequences. Clones were called with MiXCR by TCRdb after fastp trimmed the public reads at Q25, and only in-frame beta chains were retained. Identical CDR3 protein sequences are pooled into one entry, listed with their most common genes and DNA. The V and J calls, along with clone size, are taken from TCRdb and not from the paper's own processing. The sample table lists 150,000 to 160,000 distinct CDR3 sequences, approximately 96% of them with a count of one. The ten largest clones capture about 0.19% of the sample.

In the germline V gene, CDR1 corresponds to MDHEN and CDR2 to SYDVKM. V lost 6 bases and J lost 1 base, and the count of bases not matched to a germline gene is 10. The CDR3 measures 18 amino acids from cysteine to phenylalanine. The read is trimmed to its CDR3 DNA, 54 bases read in frame from base 1. Study-wide findings and limitations: The number of individuals in the TCR sequencing and HLA analysis was recognized as being relatively small.

This clonotype was picked up one time. Its antigen is unknown. Qualities for individual bases were not recorded, and no much larger clone is one base off. One read offers little support. Peripheral blood CD8+ and CD4+ T cells from healthy donors, Susac syndrome patients and multiple sclerosis patients were profiled by high-throughput TCR beta sequencing. The multiple sclerosis controls were treatment-naive patients whose relapsing-remitting disease, either stable or active, fulfilled the revised McDonald criteria. CD8+ TEMRA cells were enriched by FACS, while bulk CD8+ and CD4+ T cells were purified by magnetic negative isolation. Blood was collected in EDTA tubes and processed within 24 hours, with PBMCs isolated through density gradient centrifugation. PBMCs intended for TCR sequencing were frozen in liquid nitrogen and were later thawed in a 37 degrees C water bath. Purity of sorted or isolated CD4+, CD8+ and CD8+ TEMRA cells was at least 90%.

The chain joins TRBV28 to TRBJ2-5; 14 junctional bases match TRBD2. The clonotype was recovered from a human donor with multiple sclerosis. Source material: CD8+ T cells from PBMCs. The DNA reads TGTGCCAGCAGCTCCTCAAAAGGACTAGCGGGGGGCCAAGAGACCCAGTACTTC. This sequence encodes CASSSSKGLAGGQETQYF. With the rest looked up from the reference TRBV28 and TRBJ2-5 genes rather than sequenced, the full variable domain is DVKVTQSSRYLVKRTGEKVFLECVQDMDHENMFWYRQDPGLGLRLIYFSYDVKMKEKGDIPEGYSVSREKKERFSLILESASTNQTSMYLCASSSSKGLAGGQETQYFGPGTRLLVL.